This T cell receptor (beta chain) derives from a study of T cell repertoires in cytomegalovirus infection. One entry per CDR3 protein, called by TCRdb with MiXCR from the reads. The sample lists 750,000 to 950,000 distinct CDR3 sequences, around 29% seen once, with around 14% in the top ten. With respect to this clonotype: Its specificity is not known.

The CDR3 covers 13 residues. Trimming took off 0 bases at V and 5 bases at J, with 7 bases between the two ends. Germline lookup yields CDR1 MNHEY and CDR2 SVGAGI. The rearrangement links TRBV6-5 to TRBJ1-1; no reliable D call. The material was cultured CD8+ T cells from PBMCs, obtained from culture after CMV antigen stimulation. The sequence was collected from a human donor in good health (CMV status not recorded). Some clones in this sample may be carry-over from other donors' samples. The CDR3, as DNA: TGTGCCAGCAGTTACTCTTCGTCGACTGAAGCTTTCTTT. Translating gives CASSYSSSTEAFF.